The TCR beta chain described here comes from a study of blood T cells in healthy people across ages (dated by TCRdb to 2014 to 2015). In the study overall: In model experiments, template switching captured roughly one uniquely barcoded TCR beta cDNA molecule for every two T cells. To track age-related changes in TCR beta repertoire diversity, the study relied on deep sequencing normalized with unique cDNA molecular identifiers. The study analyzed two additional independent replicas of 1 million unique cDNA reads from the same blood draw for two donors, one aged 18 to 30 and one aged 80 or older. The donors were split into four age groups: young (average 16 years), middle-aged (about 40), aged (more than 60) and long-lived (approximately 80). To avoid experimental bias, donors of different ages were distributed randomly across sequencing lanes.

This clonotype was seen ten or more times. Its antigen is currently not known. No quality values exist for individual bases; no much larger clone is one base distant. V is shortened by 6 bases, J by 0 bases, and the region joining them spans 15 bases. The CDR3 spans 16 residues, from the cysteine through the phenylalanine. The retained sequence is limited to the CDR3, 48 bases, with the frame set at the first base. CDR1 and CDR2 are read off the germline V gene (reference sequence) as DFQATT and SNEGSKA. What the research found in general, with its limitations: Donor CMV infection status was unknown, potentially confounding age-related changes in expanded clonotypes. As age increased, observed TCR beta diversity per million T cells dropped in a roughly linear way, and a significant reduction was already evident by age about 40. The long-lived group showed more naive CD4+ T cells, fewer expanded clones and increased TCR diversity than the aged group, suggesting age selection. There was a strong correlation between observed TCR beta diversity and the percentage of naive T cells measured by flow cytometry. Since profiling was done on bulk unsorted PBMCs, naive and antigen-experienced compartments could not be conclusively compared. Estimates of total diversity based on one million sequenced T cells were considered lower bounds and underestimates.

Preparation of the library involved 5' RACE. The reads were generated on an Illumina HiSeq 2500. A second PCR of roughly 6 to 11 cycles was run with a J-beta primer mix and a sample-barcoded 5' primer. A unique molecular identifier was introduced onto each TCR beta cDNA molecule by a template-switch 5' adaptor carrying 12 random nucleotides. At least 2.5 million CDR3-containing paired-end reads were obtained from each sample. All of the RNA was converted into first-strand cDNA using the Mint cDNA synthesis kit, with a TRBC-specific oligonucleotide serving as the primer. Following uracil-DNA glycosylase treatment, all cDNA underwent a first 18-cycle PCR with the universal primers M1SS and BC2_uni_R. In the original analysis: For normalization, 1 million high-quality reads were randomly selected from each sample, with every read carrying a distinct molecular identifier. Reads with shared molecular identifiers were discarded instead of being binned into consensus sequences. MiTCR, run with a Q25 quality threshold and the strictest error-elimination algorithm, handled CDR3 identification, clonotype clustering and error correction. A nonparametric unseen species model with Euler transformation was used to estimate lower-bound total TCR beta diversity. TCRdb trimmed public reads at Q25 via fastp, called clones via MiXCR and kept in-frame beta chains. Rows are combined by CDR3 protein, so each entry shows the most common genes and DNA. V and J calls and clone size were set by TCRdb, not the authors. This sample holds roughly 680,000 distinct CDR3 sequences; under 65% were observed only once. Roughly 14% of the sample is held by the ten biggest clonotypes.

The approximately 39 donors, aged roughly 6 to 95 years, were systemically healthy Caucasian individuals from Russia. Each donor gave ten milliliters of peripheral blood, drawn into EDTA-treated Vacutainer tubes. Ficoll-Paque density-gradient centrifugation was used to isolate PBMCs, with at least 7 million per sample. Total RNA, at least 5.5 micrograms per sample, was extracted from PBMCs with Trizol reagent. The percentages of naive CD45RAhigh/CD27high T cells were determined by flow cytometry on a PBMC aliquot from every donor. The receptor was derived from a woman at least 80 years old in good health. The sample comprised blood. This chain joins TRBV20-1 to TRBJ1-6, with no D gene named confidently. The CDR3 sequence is CSAPMTESSYNSPLHF. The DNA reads TGCAGTGCCCCGATGACGGAGAGCTCCTATAATTCACCCCTCCACTTT.